This TCR beta chain originates from a study of blood T cell repertoires in COVID-19. The CDR3 has 13 amino acids. Deletions cut 3 bases from V and 2 bases from J, with 11 bases between. The germline V gene has CDR1 DFQATT and CDR2 SNEGSKA (reference sequence). TCRdb's copy holds only in-frame clones and misses some; the assay was immunoSEQ multiplex PCR. Of hundreds of thousands of clones listed, 75% to 90% were seen once; the top ten hold roughly 1%. The sample comprised PBMCs or T cells enriched from blood (not recorded which). The V call is TRBV20-1, the J call TRBJ2-7; D call uncertain. The source of this sequence is a man younger than 35 who had recovered from COVID-19. Here the CDR3 reads CSASAPGTYEQYF. The CDR3 DNA reads TGCAGTGCTAGTGCTCCGGGTACCTACGAGCAGTACTTC.